One sample yielded the 25 T cell receptor beta chains listed below, sequenced in a study of T cells in localized non-small cell lung cancer. Measured with immunoSEQ multiplex PCR; TCRdb has only the in-frame clones, and not every one. Seen here are roughly 2,200 clones, more than 20% observed once, and the top ten hold approximately 7.7%. The specimen was lung tumor tissue, collected before any cancer treatment. The receptors here all came from a man aged 35 to 69 with stage III lung adenocarcinoma.

Sample share makes this clone large (0.1 to 1%). V usage is TRBV9 and J usage is TRBJ2-1, with a weak D call TRBD1 (5 bases). V lost 0 bases and J lost 5, with 9 bases in between. The CDR3 is made up of 14 amino acids. Germline CDR1 and CDR2: SGDLS and YYNGEE. In DNA form, the CDR3 reads TGTGCCAGCAGCGTAGGAGCAGGGAACAATGAGCAGTTCTTC. Encoded protein: CASSVGAGNNEQFF.

By proportion, this clone is large. The chain couples TRBV30 to TRBJ1-1, with D possibly being TRBD1 (6 bases). Germline V gene lookup returns CDR1 GTSNPN and CDR2 SVGIG (reference sequence). The CDR3 spans 13 residues. Trimming took 5 bases from V and 4 from J, leaving 14 bases between them. The CDR3 DNA sequence: TGTGCCTGGTCAGGGGTAATGGGCACTGAAGCTTTCTTT. Amino acids: CAWSGVMGTEAFF.

The CDR3 bases are TGTGCCAGTACTCTGAATTTCCCGGCCGGGACTGGAGATGGCTACACCTTC. Its translation: CASTLNFPAGTGDGYTF. The rearrangement joins TRBV19 to TRBJ1-2, with D possibly being TRBD1 (5 bases). Deletions cut 7 bases from V and 6 bases from J, with 27 bases between. The V gene's germline CDR1 is LNHDA and CDR2 SQIVND (reference sequence). CDR3 size: 17 residues.

A few counts support this clone. The chain recombines TRBV15 with TRBJ2-5, with D unresolved. This CDR3 is 14 amino acids long. Looked up from germline, CDR1 is LNHNV and CDR2 is YYDKDF (reference sequence). The germline V and J ends were trimmed by 0 bases and 2 bases, with 7 bases remaining between them. CDR3 sequence (DNA): TGTGCCACCAGCAGAGATCGGAGTCAAGAGACCCAGTACTTC. Its protein product is CATSRDRSQETQYF.

This clone is large in the sample. The DNA for the CDR3 is TGTGCCAGCAGCTCACCGGGACAGGGGGCCTATGGCTACACCTTC. Amino acid sequence: CASSSPGQGAYGYTF. The chain combines TRBV11-3 with TRBJ1-2; 12 bases are a match to TRBD1. Germline CDR1 SGHNT, CDR2 YENEEA. The CDR3 contains 15 residues. The ends lost 4 bases at V and 4 bases at J; junction bases unmatched: 4.

The rearrangement uses TRBV5-1 and TRBJ2-3, with 7 bases that match TRBD2. Germline V CDR1 and CDR2: SGHRS, YFSETQ. V was clipped by 2 bases and J by 2 bases; unmatched bases: 5. The CDR3 consists of 15 residues. This CDR3 reads CASSFVGRSTDTQYF. As DNA, the CDR3 is TGCGCCAGCAGCTTTGTCGGGAGGTCCACAGATACGCAGTATTTT.

This clone was observed a handful of times. The gene calls are TRBV18 and TRBJ1-3; D gene unclear. CDR1 and CDR2 (germline): KGHSH, LQKENI. This CDR3 contains 15 residues. Between the trimmed V and J ends, which lost 0 bases and 0 bases, there was a span of 6 bases. This CDR3 reads CASSPPVSSGNTIYF. CDR3 nucleotides: TGTGCCAGCTCACCACCCGTCAGCTCTGGAAACACCATATATTTT.

This clone is medium-sized within its sample. CDR3 amino acids: CASSVENRGTQYF. CDR3 nucleotide sequence: TGTGCCAGCAGCGTAGAAAACCGAGGGACCCAGTACTTC. The rearrangement joins TRBV9 to TRBJ2-5; D is ambiguous. The germline V gene encodes CDR1 SGDLS and CDR2 YYNGEE. The V end lost 0 bases, the J end lost 7 bases, and 10 bases lay between the germline ends. This CDR3 contains 13 residues.

The CDR3 nucleotides are TGCAGCGTTGAACCTGACAGTAGACTCTCCTACAATGAGCAGTTCTTC. Translating it yields CSVEPDSRLSYNEQFF. The V call is TRBV29-1, the J call TRBJ2-1, with D maybe TRBD1 (5 bases). The germline V and J ends were trimmed by 2 bases and 0 bases, with 14 bases remaining between them. The CDR3 totals 16 residues. Germline CDR1 and CDR2: SQVTM and ANQGSEA.

This clone was picked up a small number of times. The chain links TRBV9 to TRBJ2-5; D remains ambiguous. Germline CDR1 is SGDLS and CDR2 is YYNGEE. With 0 bases removed from V and 4 bases from J, the gap between germline ends came to 10 bases. This CDR3 is built from 14 residues. The CDR3: CASSVGTTRETQYF. The CDR3 coding sequence is TGTGCCAGCAGCGTAGGGACGACCCGAGAGACCCAGTACTTC.

The chain carries TRBV9 and TRBJ1-6; D is unresolved. V was clipped by 6 bases and J by 10 bases, with 14 bases between them. The V gene's germline CDR1 is SGDLS and CDR2 YYNGEE. The CDR3 sequence is 13 residues long. The chain's CDR3 is CASTPARESPLHF. The CDR3 region has the DNA TGTGCCAGCACCCCAGCGAGGGAGTCACCCCTCCACTTT.

This clone turned up a few times. This chain links TRBV6-8 with TRBJ1-2; 8 nucleotides match TRBD1. Germline V lookup: CDR1 MNHGY, CDR2 SAAAGT. V shed 9 bases, J shed 5 bases, and the junction held 8 bases outside the gene matches. The CDR3 is 13 amino acids. The CDR3 sequence: CASDPTGGYGYTF. CDR3 DNA sequence: TGTGCCAGTGACCCCACAGGGGGTTATGGCTACACCTTC.

This clone has a handful of counts. The chain recombines TRBV29-1 with TRBJ2-7; 9 bases line up with TRBD1. Germline lookup yields CDR1 SQVTM and CDR2 ANQGSEA. V lost 6 bases, J lost 4 bases, and 10 bases stayed unmatched. The CDR3 spans 14 residues. The CDR3 DNA follows: TGCAGCGTAACCTCGGGACAGGGAATTTACGAGCAGTACTTC. It codes for CSVTSGQGIYEQYF.

The rearrangement uses TRBV9 and TRBJ2-1; the D is unclear. This CDR3 contains 13 residues. CDR1 SGDLS and CDR2 YYNGEE come from the germline V gene. Trimming left V 2 bases short and J 6 bases short, with 9 bases between. The CDR3 loop reads CASSVEWSNEQFF. CDR3 nucleotide sequence: TGTGCCAGCAGCGTTGAGTGGTCCAATGAGCAGTTCTTC. Using reference TRBV9 and TRBJ2-1 for the parts outside the CDR3, the full variable domain is DSGVTQTPKHLITATGQRVTLRCSPRSGDLSVYWYQQSLDQGLQFLIQYYNGEERAKGNILERFSAQQFPDLHSELNLSSLELGDSALYFCASSVEWSNEQFFGPGTRLTVL.

This clone was counted a few times. A junction boundary mismatches the germline segment, possibly from a read error. The chain carries TRBV11-3 and TRBJ2-5; no clear D. The CDR3 is 14 residues long. Germline V gene sequence: CDR1 SGHNT, CDR2 YENEEA. The CDR3 is CASSLTPSGETQYF. The CDR3 nucleotides are TGTGCTAGCAGCTTGACACCCTCAGGAGAGACCCAGTACTTC.

This sequence joins TRBV18 and TRBJ2-7; 7 positions agree with TRBD1. V shed 2 bases, J shed 6 bases, and the junction held 10 bases outside the gene matches. The CDR3 sequence is 15 residues long. Germline CDR1 and CDR2: KGHSH and LQKENI. CDR3 residues: CASSPATGITVEQYF. Written as DNA, the CDR3 is TGTGCCAGCTCACCAGCGACAGGGATCACGGTCGAGCAGTACTTC.

The CDR3 here is CASAKGQGWNQPQHF. CDR3 nucleotides: TGTGCCAGCGCAAAGGGACAGGGGTGGAATCAGCCCCAGCATTTT. The chain couples TRBV28 to TRBJ1-5; TRBD1 matches at 10 bases. The V gene end was trimmed by 8 bases and the J gene end by 4 bases; junction bases not matched to a gene: 8. CDR1 is MDHEN and CDR2 is SYDVKM in the germline V gene. This CDR3 has 15 residues.

The sample holds a few counts of this clone. J is TRBJ2-5 and V is TRBV9; 14 positions match TRBD2. J gave up 1 base and V 4 bases, and 3 bases lay outside the gene matches. Looked up from germline, CDR1 is SGDLS and CDR2 is YYNGEE. The CDR3 length is 16 residues. CDR3 loop: CASSPGLAGVQETQYF. CDR3 nucleotide sequence: TGTGCCAGCAGCCCGGGACTAGCGGGAGTCCAAGAGACCCAGTACTTC.

This clone was found a few times. This sequence joins TRBV29-1 and TRBJ1-1, with D uncertain. Between the trimmed V and J ends, which lost 3 bases and 0 bases, there was a span of 8 bases. Germline assignment: CDR1 SQVTM and CDR2 ANQGSEA. This CDR3 has 13 residues. For the CDR3, the DNA is TGCAGCGTTGAGCGGCAACTGAACACTGAAGCTTTCTTT. Translation: CSVERQLNTEAFF.

This clone was seen a few times. The rearrangement uses TRBV9 and TRBJ1-6, with D maybe TRBD1 (6 bases). The CDR3 is made up of 13 amino acids. CDR1 SGDLS and CDR2 YYNGEE come from the germline V gene. Trimming took off 3 bases at V and 7 bases at J, with 8 bases between the two ends. CDR3 amino acids: CASSAGANSPLHF. In nucleotides, the CDR3 is TGTGCCAGCAGCGCAGGGGCCAATTCACCCCTCCACTTT.

This clone rates as medium-sized. This chain connects TRBV11-3 to TRBJ1-3; D is unresolved. Per the germline V gene, CDR1 is SGHNT and CDR2 is YENEEA. The CDR3 loop spans 15 amino acids. V was cut by 5 bases and J by 0 bases, with 11 bases left in between. CDR3 amino acids: CASSQDGGSGNTIYF. CDR3 coding DNA: TGTGCCAGCAGCCAGGACGGCGGCTCTGGAAACACCATATATTTT.

The chain combines TRBV18 with TRBJ2-1; D might be TRBD1 (7 bases). CDR1 is KGHSH and CDR2 is LQKENI in the germline V gene. Between the trimmed V and J ends, which lost 4 bases and 6 bases, there was a span of 10 bases. The CDR3 is 13 amino acids. CDR3 protein: CASSRGTANEQFF. CDR3 DNA: TGTGCCAGCTCACGCGGGACAGCCAATGAGCAGTTCTTC.

The table lists this clone with a few counts. This sequence joins TRBV11-3 and TRBJ2-1; 8 nucleotides match TRBD2. V trimming: 1 base; J trimming: 6 bases; junction bases outside the gene matches: 8. The CDR3 extends over 16 amino acids. Looked up from germline, CDR1 is SGHNT and CDR2 is YENEEA. The CDR3 coding sequence is TGTGCCAGCAGCTTAGGCCTAACTAGCGGAATCAATGAGCAGTTCTTC. Its translation: CASSLGLTSGINEQFF. Combining the CDR3 with reference TRBV11-3 and TRBJ2-1 gives the whole variable domain EAGVVQSPRYKIIEKKQPVAFWCNPISGHNTLYWYLQNLGQGPELLIRYENEEAVDDSQLPKDRFSAERLKGVDSTLKIQPAELGDSAVYLCASSLGLTSGINEQFFGPGTRLTVL.

This CDR3 is CSVEGFGGTSSYNEQFF. CDR3 DNA: TGCAGCGTTGAAGGTTTCGGCGGAACAAGCTCCTACAATGAGCAGTTCTTC. The chain joins TRBV29-1 to TRBJ2-1; D ambiguous. With 1 base removed from V and 0 bases from J, the gap between germline ends came to 16 bases. Germline V gene lookup returns CDR1 SQVTM and CDR2 ANQGSEA. The CDR3 is 17 residues long.

The chain carries TRBV19 and TRBJ2-4, with D perhaps being TRBD1 or TRBD2 (5 bases each). CDR1 and CDR2 (germline): LNHDA, SQIVND (reference sequence). V was shortened by 3 bases and J by 8 bases, with 8 bases between the two germline ends. This CDR3 has 12 amino acids. The CDR3: CASSIGGHIQYF. The CDR3 DNA sequence: TGTGCCAGTAGTATTGGGGGACACATTCAGTACTTC. Drawing the rest from reference TRBV19 and TRBJ2-4, the complete variable domain is DGGITQSPKYLFRKEGQNVTLSCEQNLNHDAMYWYRQDPGQGLRLIYYSQIVNDFQKGDIAEGYSVSREKKESFPLTVTSAQKNPTAFYLCASSIGGHIQYFGAGTRLSVL.